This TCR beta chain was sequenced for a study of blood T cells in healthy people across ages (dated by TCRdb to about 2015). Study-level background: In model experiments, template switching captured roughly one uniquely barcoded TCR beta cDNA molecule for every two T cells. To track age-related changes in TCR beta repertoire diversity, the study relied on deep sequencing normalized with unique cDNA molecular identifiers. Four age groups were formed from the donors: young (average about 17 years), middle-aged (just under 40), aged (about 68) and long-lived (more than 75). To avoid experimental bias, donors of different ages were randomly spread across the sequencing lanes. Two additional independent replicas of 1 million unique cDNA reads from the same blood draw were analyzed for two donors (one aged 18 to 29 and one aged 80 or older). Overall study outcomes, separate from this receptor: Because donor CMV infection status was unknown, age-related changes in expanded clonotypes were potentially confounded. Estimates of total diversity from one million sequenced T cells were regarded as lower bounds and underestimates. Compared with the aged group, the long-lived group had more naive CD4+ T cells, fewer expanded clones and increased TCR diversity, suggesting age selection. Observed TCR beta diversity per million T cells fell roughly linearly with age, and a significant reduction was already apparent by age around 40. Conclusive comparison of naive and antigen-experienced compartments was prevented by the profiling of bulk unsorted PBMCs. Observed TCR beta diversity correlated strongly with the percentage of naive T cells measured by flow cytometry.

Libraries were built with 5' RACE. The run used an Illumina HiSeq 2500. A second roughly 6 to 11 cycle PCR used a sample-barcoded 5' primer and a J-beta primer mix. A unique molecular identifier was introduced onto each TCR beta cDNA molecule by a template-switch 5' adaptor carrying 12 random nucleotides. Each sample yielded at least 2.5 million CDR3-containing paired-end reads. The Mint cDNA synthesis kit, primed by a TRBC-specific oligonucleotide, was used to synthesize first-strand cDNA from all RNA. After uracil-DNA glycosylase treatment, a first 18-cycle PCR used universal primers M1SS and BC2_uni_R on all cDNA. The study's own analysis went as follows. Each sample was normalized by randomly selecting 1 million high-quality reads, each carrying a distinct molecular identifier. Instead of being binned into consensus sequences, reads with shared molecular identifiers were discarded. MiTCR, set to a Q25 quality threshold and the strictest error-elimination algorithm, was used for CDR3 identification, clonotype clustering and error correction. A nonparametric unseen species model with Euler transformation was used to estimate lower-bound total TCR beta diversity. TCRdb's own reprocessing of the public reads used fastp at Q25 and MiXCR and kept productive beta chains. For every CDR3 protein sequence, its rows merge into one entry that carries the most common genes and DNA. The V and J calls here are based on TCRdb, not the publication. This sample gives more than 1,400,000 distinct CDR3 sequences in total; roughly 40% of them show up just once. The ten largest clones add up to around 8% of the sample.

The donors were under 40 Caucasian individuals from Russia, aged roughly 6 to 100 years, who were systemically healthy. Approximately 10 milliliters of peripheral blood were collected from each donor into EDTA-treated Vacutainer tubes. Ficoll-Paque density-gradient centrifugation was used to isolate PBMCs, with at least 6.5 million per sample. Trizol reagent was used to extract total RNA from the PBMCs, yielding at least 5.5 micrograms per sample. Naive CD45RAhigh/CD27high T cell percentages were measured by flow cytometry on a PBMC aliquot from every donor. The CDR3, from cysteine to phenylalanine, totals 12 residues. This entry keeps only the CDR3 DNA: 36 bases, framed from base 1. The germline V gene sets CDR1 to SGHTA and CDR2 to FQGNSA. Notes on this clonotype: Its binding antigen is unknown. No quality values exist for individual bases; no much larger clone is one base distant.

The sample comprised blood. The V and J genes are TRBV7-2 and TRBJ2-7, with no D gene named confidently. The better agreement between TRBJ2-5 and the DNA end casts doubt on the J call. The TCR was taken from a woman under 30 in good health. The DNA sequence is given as TGTGCCAGCAGGTTCTCCACCGAGACCCAGTACTTC. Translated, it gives CASRFSTETQYF.